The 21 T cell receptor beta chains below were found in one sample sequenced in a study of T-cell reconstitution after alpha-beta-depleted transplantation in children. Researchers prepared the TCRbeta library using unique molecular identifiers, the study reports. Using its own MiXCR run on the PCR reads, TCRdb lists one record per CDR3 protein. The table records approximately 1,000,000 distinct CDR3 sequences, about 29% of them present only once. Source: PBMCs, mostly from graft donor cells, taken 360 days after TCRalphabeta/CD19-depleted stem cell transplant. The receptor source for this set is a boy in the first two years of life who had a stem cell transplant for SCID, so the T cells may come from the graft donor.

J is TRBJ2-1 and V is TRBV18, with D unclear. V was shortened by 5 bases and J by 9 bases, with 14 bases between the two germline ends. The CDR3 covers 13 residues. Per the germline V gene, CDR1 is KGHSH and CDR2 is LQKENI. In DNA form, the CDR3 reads TGTGCCAGCTCAGGATCCCTGGCTTCTGAGCAGTTCTTC. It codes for CASSGSLASEQFF.

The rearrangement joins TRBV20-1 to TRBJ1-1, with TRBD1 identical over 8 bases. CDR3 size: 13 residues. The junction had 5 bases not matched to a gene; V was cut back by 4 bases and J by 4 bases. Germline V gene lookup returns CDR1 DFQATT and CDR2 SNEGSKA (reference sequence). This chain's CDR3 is CSAKQGGGTEAFF. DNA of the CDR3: TGCAGTGCTAAACAGGGGGGAGGCACTGAAGCTTTCTTT.

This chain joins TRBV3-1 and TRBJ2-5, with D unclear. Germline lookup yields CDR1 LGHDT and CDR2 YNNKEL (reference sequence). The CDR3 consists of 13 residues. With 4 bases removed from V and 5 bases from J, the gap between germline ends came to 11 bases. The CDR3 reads CASSPHAVETQYF. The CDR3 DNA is TGTGCCAGCAGCCCCCATGCGGTGGAGACCCAGTACTTC.

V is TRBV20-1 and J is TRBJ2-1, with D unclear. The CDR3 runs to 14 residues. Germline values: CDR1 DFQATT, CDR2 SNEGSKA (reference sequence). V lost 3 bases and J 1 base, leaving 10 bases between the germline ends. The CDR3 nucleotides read TGCAGTGCTAGGGTAATTGCTTCCTACAATGAGCAGTTCTTC. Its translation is CSARVIASYNEQFF.

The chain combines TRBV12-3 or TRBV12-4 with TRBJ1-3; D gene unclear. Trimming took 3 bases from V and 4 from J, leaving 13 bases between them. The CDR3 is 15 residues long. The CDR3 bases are TGTGCCAGCAGTTTGGAGCTGAAGGTGGGAAACACCATATATTTT. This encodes CASSLELKVGNTIYF.

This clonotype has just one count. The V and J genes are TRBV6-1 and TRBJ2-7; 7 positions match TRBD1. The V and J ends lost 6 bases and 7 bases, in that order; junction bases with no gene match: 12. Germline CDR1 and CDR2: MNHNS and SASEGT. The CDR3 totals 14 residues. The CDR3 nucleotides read TGTGCCAGCAGGTTCGGGACAGCCGGTGGAGAGCAGTACTTC. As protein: CASRFGTAGGEQYF.

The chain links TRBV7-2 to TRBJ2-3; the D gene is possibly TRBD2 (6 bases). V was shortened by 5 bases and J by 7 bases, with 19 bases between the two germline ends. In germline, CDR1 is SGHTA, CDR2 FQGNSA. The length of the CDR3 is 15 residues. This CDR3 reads CASSLAGTKRNTQYF. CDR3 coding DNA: TGTGCCAGCAGCCTTGCGGGGACGAAGCGTAATACGCAGTATTTT.

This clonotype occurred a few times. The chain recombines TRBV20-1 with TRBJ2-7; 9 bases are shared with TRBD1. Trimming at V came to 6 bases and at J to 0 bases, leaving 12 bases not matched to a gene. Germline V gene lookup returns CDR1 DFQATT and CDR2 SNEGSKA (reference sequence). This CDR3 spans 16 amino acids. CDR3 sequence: CSAKGTGISFSYEQYF. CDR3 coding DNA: TGCAGTGCCAAAGGGACAGGGATCAGTTTCTCCTACGAGCAGTACTTC.

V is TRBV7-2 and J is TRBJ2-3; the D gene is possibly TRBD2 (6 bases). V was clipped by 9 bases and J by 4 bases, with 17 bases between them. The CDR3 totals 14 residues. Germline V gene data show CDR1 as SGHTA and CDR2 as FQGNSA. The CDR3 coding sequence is TGTGCCAGTCTTGTAGCGGTAGGAGCAGATACGCAGTATTTT. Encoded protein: CASLVAVGADTQYF.

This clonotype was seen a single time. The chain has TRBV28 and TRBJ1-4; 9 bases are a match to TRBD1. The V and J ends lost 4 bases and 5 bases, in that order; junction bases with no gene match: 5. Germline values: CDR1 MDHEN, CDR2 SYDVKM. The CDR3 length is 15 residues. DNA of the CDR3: TGTGCCAGCAGTTCCCTACAGGGGGCGAATGAAAAACTGTTTTTT. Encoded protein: CASSSLQGANEKLFF. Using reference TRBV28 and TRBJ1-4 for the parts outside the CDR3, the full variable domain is DVKVTQSSRYLVKRTGEKVFLECVQDMDHENMFWYRQDPGLGLRLIYFSYDVKMKEKGDIPEGYSVSREKKERFSLILESASTNQTSMYLCASSSLQGANEKLFFGSGTQLSVL.

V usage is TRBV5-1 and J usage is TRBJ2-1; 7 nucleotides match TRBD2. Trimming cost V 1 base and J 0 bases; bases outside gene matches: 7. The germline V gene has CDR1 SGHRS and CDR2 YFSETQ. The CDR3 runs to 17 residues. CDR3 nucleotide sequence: TGCGCCAGCAGCTTGCGCGGAGCGGGGAGCTCCTACAATGAGCAGTTCTTC. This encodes CASSLRGAGSSYNEQFF. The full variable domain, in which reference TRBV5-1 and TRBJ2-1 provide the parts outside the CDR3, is KAGVTQTPRYLIKTRGQQVTLSCSPISGHRSVSWYQQTPGQGLQFLFEYFSETQRNKGNFPGRFSGRQFSNSRSEMNVSTLELGDSALYLCASSLRGAGSSYNEQFFGPGTRLTVL.

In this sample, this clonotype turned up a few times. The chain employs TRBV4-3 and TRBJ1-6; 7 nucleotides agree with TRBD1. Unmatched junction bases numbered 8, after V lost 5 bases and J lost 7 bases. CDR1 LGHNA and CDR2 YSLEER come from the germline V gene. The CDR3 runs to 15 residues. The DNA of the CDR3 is TGCGCCAGCAGCTTTCGACAGGGCATCAATTCACCCCTCCACTTT. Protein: CASSFRQGINSPLHF.

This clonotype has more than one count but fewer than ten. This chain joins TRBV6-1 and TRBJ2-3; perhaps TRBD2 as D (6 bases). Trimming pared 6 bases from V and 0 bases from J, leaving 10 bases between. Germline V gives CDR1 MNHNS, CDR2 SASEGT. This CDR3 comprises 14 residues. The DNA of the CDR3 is TGTGCCAGCAGGCGGGACGGTAGCACAGATACGCAGTATTTT. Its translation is CASRRDGSTDTQYF.

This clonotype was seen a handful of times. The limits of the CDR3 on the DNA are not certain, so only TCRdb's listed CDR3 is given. This CDR3 reads CSVGTGTVTAPFF. The chain has TRBV29-1 and TRBJ2-1; TRBD1, the table's D call, lacks a check against the DNA. Germline V gene data show CDR1 as SQVTM and CDR2 as ANQGSEA. From its first to its last residue, the CDR3 has 13 amino acids.

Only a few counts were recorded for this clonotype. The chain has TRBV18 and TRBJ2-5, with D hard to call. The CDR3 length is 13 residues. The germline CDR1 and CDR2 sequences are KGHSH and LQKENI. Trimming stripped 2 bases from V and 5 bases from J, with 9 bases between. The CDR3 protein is CASSPIGRETQYF. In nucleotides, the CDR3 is TGTGCCAGCTCACCAATTGGCAGGGAGACCCAGTACTTC.

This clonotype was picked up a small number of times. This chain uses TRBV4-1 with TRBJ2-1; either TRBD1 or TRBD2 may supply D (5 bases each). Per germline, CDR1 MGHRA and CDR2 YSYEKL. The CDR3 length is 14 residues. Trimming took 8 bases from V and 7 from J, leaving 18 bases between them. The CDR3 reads CASHPGQGSNEQFF. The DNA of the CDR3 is TGCGCCAGCCACCCGGGGCAGGGATCTAATGAGCAGTTCTTC.

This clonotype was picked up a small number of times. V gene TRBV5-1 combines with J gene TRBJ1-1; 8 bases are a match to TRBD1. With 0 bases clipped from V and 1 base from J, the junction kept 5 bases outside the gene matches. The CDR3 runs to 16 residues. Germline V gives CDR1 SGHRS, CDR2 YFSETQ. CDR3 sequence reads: CASSLAPTGANTEAFF. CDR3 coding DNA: TGCGCCAGCAGCTTGGCTCCGACAGGGGCGAACACTGAAGCTTTCTTT.

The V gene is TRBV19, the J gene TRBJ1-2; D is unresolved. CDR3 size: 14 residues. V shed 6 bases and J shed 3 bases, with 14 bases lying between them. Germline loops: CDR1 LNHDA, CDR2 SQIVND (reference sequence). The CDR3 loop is CASREGSRDYGYTF. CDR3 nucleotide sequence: TGTGCCAGTAGAGAAGGGAGCAGAGACTATGGCTACACCTTC.

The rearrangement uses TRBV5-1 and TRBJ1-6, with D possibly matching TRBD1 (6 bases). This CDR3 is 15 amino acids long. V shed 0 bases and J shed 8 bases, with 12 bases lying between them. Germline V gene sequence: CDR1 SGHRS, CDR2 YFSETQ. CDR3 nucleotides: TGCGCCAGCAGCTTGGCGGGGGGGCGAGATTCACCCCTCCACTTT. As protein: CASSLAGGRDSPLHF.

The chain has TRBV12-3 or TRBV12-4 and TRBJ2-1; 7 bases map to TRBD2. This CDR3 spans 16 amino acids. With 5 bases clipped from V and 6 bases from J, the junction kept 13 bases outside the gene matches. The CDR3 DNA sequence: TGTGCCAGCAGTCCCCTCTTCCTAGCGGCTAGCAATGAGCAGTTCTTC. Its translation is CASSPLFLAASNEQFF.

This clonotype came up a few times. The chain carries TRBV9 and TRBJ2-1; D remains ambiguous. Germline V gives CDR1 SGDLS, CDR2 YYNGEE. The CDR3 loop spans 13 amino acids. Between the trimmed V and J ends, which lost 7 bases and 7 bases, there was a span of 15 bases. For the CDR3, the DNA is TGTGCCAGCGGTTCCGGGCCGAGGAATGAGCAGTTCTTC. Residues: CASGSGPRNEQFF.